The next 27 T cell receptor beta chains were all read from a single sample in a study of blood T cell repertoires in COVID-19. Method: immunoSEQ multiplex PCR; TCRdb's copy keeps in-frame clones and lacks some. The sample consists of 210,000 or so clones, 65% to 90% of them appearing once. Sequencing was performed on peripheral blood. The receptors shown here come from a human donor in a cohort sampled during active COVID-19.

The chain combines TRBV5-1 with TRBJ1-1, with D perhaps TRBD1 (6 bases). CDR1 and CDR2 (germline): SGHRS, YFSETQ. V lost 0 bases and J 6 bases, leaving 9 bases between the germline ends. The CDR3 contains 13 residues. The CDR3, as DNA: TGCGCCAGCAGCTTGGACAGGGCCTCTGAAGCTTTCTTT. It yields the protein CASSLDRASEAFF.

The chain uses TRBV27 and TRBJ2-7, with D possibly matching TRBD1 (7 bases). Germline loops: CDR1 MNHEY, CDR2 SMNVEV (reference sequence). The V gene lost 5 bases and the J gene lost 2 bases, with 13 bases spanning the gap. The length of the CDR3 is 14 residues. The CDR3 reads CASSAGQLPYEQYF. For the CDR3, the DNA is TGTGCCAGCAGTGCGGGACAGCTTCCCTACGAGCAGTACTTC.

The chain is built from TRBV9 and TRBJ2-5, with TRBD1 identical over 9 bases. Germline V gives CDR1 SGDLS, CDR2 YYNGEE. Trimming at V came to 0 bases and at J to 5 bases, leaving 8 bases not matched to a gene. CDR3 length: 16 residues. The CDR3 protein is CASSVAGTGIGETQYF. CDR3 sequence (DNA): TGTGCCAGCAGCGTAGCTGGGACAGGGATCGGCGAGACCCAGTACTTC.

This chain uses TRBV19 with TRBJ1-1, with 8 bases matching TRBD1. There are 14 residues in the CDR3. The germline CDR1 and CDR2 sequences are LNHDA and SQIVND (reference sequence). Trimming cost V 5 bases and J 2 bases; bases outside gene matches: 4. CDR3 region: CASSLDRVNTEAFF. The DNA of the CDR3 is TGTGCCAGTAGTCTGGACAGGGTCAACACTGAAGCTTTCTTT.

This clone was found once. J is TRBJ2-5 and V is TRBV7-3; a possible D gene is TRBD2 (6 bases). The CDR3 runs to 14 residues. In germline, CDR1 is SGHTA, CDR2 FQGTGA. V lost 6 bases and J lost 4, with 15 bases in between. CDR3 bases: TGTGCCAGCAGAGACCGGGACTCAAGAGAGACCCAGTACTTC. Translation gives CASRDRDSRETQYF.

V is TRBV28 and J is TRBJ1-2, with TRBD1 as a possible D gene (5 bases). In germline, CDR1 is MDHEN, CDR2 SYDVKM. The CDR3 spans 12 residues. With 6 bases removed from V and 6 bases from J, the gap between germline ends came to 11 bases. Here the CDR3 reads CASSGGGHGYTF. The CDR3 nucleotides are TGTGCCAGCAGCGGGGGGGGACATGGCTACACCTTC.

This CDR3 is CASSPRTKSPLHF. The CDR3 coding sequence is TGTGCCAGCTCACCCCGGACAAAATCACCCCTCCACTTT. This chain uses TRBV18 with TRBJ1-6, with a possible D match to TRBD1 (5 bases). V was cut by 3 bases and J by 10 bases, with 10 bases left in between. Germline CDR1 KGHSH, CDR2 LQKENI. This CDR3 contains 13 residues.

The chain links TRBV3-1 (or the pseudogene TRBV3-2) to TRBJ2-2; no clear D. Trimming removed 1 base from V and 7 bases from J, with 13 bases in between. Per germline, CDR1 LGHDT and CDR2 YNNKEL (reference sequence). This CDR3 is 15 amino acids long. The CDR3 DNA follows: TGTGCCAGCAGCCAAGGGCCTTCTGAATTCGGGGAGCTGTTTTTT. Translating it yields CASSQGPSEFGELFF.

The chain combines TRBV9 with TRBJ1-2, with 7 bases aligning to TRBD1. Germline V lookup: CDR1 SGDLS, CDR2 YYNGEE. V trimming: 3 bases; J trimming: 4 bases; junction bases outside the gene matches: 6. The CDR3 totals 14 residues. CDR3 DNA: TGTGCCAGCAGCGCTACAGGGGCTTCCTATGGCTACACCTTC. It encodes CASSATGASYGYTF.

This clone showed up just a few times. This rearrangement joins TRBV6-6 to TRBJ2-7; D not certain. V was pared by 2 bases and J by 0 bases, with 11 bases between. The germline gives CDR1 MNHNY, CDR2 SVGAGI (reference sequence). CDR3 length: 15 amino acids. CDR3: CASSYHRVGSYEQYF. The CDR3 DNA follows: TGTGCCAGCAGTTACCACCGGGTGGGCTCCTACGAGCAGTACTTC.

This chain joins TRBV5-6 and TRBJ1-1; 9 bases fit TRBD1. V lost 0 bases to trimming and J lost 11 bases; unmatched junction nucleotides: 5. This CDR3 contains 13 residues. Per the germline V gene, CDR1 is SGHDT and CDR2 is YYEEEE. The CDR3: CASSLGRTGEAFF. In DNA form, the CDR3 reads TGTGCCAGCAGCTTGGGTAGGACAGGGGAGGCTTTCTTT.

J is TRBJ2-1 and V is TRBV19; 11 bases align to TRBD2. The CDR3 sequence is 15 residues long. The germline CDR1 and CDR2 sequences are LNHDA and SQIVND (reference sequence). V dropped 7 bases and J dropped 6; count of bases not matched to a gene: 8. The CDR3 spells CASNTIAGGPNEQFF. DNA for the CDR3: TGTGCCAGTAACACAATAGCGGGAGGGCCCAATGAGCAGTTCTTC.

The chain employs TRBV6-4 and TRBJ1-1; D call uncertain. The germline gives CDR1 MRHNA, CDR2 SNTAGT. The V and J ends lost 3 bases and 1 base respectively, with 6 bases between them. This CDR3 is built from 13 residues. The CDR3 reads CASSEYRNTEAFF. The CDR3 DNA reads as TGTGCCAGCAGTGAGTATAGGAACACTGAAGCTTTCTTT.

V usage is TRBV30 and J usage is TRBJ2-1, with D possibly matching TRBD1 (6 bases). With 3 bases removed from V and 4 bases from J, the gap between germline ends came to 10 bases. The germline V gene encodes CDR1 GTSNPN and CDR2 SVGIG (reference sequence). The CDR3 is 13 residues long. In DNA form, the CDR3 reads TGTGCCTGGAGCCGGGACAATTACAATGAGCAGTTCTTC. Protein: CAWSRDNYNEQFF.

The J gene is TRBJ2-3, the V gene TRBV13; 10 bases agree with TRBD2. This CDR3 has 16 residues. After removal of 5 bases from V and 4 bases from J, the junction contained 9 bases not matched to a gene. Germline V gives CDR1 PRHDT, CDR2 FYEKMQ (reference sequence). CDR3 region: CASSETVLAGADTQYF. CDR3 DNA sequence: TGTGCCAGCAGCGAAACCGTCCTAGCGGGAGCAGATACGCAGTATTTT.

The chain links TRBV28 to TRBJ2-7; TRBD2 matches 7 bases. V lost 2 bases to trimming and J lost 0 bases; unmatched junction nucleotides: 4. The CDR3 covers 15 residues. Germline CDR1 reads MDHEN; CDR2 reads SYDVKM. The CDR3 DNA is TGTGCCAGCAGTTTAGGGGGGGAGGTCTCCTACGAGCAGTACTTC. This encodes CASSLGGEVSYEQYF.

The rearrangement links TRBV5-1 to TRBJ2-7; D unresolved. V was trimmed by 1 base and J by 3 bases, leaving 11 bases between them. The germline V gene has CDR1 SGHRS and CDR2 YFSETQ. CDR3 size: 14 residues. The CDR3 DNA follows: TGCGCCAGCAGCTTGCATTCAGGTTACTACGAGCAGTACTTC. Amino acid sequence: CASSLHSGYYEQYF.

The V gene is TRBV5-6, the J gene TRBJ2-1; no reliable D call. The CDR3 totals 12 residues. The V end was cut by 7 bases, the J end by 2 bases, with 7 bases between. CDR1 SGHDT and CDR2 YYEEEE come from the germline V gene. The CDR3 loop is CASQMTYNEQFF. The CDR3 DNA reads TGTGCCAGCCAGATGACCTACAATGAGCAGTTCTTC.

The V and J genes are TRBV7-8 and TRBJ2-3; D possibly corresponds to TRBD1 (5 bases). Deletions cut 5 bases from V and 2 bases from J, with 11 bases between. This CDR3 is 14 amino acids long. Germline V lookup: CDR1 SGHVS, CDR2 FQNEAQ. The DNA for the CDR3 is TGTGCCAGCAGCCACTGGGGCCTCACAGATACGCAGTATTTT. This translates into CASSHWGLTDTQYF.

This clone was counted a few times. The CDR3 DNA sequence: TGCGCCAGCAGCCTAGGGGGCGGTAGCTACAATGAGCAGTTCTTC. Residues: CASSLGGGSYNEQFF. The chain joins TRBV4-1 to TRBJ2-1; 7 bases match TRBD1. Germline V gives CDR1 MGHRA, CDR2 YSYEKL. The CDR3 is made up of 15 amino acids. The V segment lost 4 bases and the J segment 3 bases; nucleotides outside the gene matches: 6.

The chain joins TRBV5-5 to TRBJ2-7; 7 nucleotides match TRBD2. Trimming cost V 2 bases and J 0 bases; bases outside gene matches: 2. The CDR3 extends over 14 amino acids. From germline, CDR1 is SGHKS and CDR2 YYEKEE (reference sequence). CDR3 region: CASSFSGNSYEQYF. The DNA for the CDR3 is TGTGCCAGCAGCTTCAGCGGGAACTCCTACGAGCAGTACTTC.

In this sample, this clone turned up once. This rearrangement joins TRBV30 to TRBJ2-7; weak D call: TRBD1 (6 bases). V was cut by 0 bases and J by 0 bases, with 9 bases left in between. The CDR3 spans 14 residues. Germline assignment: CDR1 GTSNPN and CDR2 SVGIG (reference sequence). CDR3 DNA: TGTGCCTGGAGTGTGAGGGGGAGCTCCTACGAGCAGTACTTC. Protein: CAWSVRGSSYEQYF.

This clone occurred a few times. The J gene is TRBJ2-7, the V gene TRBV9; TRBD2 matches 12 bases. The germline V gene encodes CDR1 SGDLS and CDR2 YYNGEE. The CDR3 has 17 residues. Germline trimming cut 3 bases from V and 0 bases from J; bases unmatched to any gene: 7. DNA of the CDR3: TGTGCCAGCAGCGGGGGACTAGCGGGTACAAGCTCCTACGAGCAGTACTTC. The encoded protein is CASSGGLAGTSSYEQYF.

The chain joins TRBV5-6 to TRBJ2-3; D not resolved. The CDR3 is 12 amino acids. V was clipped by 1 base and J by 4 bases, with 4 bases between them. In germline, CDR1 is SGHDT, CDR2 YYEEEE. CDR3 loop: CASSLHPDTQYF. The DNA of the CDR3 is TGTGCCAGCAGCTTGCATCCAGATACGCAGTATTTT.

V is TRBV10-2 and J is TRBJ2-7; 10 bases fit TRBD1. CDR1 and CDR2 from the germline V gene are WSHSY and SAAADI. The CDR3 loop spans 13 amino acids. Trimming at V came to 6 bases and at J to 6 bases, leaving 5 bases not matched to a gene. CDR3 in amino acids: CASRRQGAGEQYF. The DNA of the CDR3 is TGCGCCAGCAGGCGACAGGGGGCAGGCGAGCAGTACTTC.

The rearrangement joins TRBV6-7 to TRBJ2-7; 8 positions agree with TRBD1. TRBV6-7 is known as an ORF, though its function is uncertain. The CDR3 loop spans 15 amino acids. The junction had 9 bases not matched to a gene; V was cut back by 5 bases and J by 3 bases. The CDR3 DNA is TGTGCCAGCAGTCGGTTGTGTGGACAGGGCTACGAGCAGTACTTC. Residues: CASSRLCGQGYEQYF.

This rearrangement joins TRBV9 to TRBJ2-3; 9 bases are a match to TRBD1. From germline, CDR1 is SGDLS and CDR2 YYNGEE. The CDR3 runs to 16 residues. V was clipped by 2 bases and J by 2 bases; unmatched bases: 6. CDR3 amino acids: CASSVRTGATTDTQYF. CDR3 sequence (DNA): TGTGCCAGCAGCGTTCGGACAGGGGCGACCACAGATACGCAGTATTTT.